The 15 T cell receptor beta chains reported below all come from one sample, sequenced in a study of a mutant IDH1 vaccine in newly diagnosed glioma. The antigens these receptors bind are not known. The method was immunoSEQ multiplex PCR; TCRdb's version includes in-frame clones alone and lacks a portion of them. The sample carries approximately 60,000 clones, 83% recorded once. Time point given: week 47, end of study. Vaccination comprised doses that each held 300 ug of mutant IDH1 20-mer peptide, plus topical imiquimod. Sequencing used PBMCs, obtained from a glioma patient whose treatment included an IDH1 peptide vaccine. The receptors were gathered from a woman in her 50s with glioma.

This rearrangement joins TRBV21-1 to TRBJ2-3. TRBV21-1 is marked as a pseudogene. The CDR3 loop spans 15 amino acids. The CDR3 DNA sequence: TGTGCCAGCAGCAAAGTGGGCGGCAGCACAGATACGCAGTATTTT. Translated: CASSKVGGSTDTQYF.

This chain uses TRBV5-4 with TRBJ1-4; perhaps TRBD1 as D (6 bases). Germline V gives CDR1 SGHNT, CDR2 YYREEE (reference sequence). The CDR3 length is 16 residues. Trimming stripped 3 bases from V and 0 bases from J, with 12 bases between. CDR3 amino acids: CASSSGQLATNEKLFF. As DNA, the CDR3 is TGTGCCAGCAGCTCCGGACAGTTAGCAACTAATGAAAAACTGTTTTTT.

The V and J genes are TRBV20-1 and TRBJ1-1; the D is unclear. Germline-derived CDR1 and CDR2 are DFQATT and SNEGSKA (reference sequence). Trimming pared 3 bases from V and 7 bases from J, leaving 9 bases between. The CDR3 runs 11 residues. The CDR3 here is CSASSYDEAFF. The CDR3 DNA reads as TGCAGTGCTAGTTCTTATGATGAAGCTTTCTTT.

The chain is built from TRBV9 and TRBJ1-1; 8 nucleotides line up with TRBD1. The CDR3 runs to 14 residues. Trimming cost V 3 bases and J 6 bases; bases outside gene matches: 7. Germline V CDR1 and CDR2: SGDLS, YYNGEE. The chain's CDR3 is CASSADRGDAEAFF. CDR3 nucleotides: TGTGCCAGCAGCGCCGACAGGGGAGATGCTGAAGCTTTCTTT. Combining the CDR3 with reference TRBV9 and TRBJ1-1 gives the whole variable domain DSGVTQTPKHLITATGQRVTLRCSPRSGDLSVYWYQQSLDQGLQFLIQYYNGEERAKGNILERFSAQQFPDLHSELNLSSLELGDSALYFCASSADRGDAEAFFGQGTRLTVV.

The chain recombines TRBV7-9 with TRBJ1-1, with D unclear. CDR3 size: 11 residues. The V end was cut by 7 bases, the J end by 10 bases, with 13 bases between. Germline-derived CDR1 and CDR2 are SEHNR and FQNEAQ (reference sequence). The CDR3 reads CASKREDPAFF. DNA for the CDR3: TGTGCCAGCAAGAGGGAGGACCCAGCTTTCTTT. The variable domain in full, completed from reference TRBV7-9 and TRBJ1-1, reads DTGVSQNPRHKITKRGQNVTFRCDPISEHNRLYWYRQTLGQGPEFLTYFQNEAQLEKSRLLSDRFSAERPKGSFSTLEIQRTEQGDSAMYLCASKREDPAFFGQGTRLTVV.

This chain connects TRBV6-5 to TRBJ2-7; D may correspond to TRBD1 or TRBD2 (5 bases each). V lost 5 bases and J 2 bases, leaving 16 bases between the germline ends. From germline, CDR1 is MNHEY and CDR2 SVGAGI. The length of the CDR3 is 15 residues. In DNA form, the CDR3 reads TGTGCCAGCAGTAAATCCGGGACGTTTACCTACGAGCAGTACTTC. Its translation: CASSKSGTFTYEQYF.

The V call is TRBV25-1, the J call TRBJ1-1, with a tentative D call TRBD1 (6 bases). The CDR3 consists of 13 residues. Trimming shortened V by 5 bases and J by 6 bases, and 13 bases separated the two germline ends. The germline V gene has CDR1 MGHDK and CDR2 SYGVNS. CDR3: CASSRGGRAEAFF. DNA for the CDR3: TGTGCCAGCAGTAGAGGGGGAAGGGCTGAAGCTTTCTTT.

The chain joins TRBV4-1 to TRBJ2-7; maybe TRBD2 (7 bases). Between the trimmed V and J ends, which lost 4 bases and 1 base, there was a span of 17 bases. Germline V gene sequence: CDR1 MGHRA, CDR2 YSYEKL. This CDR3 comprises 16 residues. The CDR3 DNA follows: TGCGCCAGCAGCCGATGGGGGGGGGCCGAGTCCTACGAGCAGTACTTC. Protein sequence: CASSRWGGAESYEQYF.

V and J are TRBV11-3 and TRBJ2-5; either TRBD1 or TRBD2 may fit D (5 bases each). This CDR3 contains 14 residues. Germline V gene data show CDR1 as SGHNT and CDR2 as YENEEA. The V and J ends lost 5 bases and 2 bases respectively, with 12 bases between them. The CDR3 reads CASSPRGKQETQYF. CDR3 DNA sequence: TGTGCCAGCAGCCCCCGGGGCAAACAAGAGACCCAGTACTTC.

This rearrangement joins TRBV18 to TRBJ2-7; D not certain. The CDR3 consists of 13 residues. Per germline, CDR1 KGHSH and CDR2 LQKENI. V lost 0 bases and J 0 bases, leaving 3 bases between the germline ends. CDR3 sequence: CASSPPNSYEQYF. As DNA, the CDR3 is TGTGCCAGCTCACCACCAAACTCCTACGAGCAGTACTTC.

J is TRBJ1-1 and V is TRBV19, with no clear D. Trimming stripped 5 bases from V and 1 base from J, with 8 bases between. The CDR3 consists of 13 residues. In germline, CDR1 is LNHDA, CDR2 SQIVND (reference sequence). For the CDR3, the DNA is TGTGCCAGTAGTCCCTCTGGGAACACTGAAGCTTTCTTT. It yields the protein CASSPSGNTEAFF.

DNA for the CDR3: TGCAGCGTTGGACAGGCTAACTATGGCTACACCTTC. It encodes CSVGQANYGYTF. The chain employs TRBV29-1 and TRBJ1-2; D perhaps matches TRBD1 (6 bases). The CDR3 runs to 12 residues. The V gene's germline CDR1 is SQVTM and CDR2 ANQGSEA. V lost 4 bases, J lost 0 bases, and 6 bases lay in between.

The chain links TRBV5-6 to TRBJ1-2; D is undetermined. V lost 3 bases and J lost 3, with 12 bases in between. Per the germline V gene, CDR1 is SGHDT and CDR2 is YYEEEE. This CDR3 is built from 14 residues. CDR3 sequence reads: CASSSGVQDYGYTF. CDR3 nucleotide sequence: TGTGCCAGCAGCTCTGGCGTCCAGGACTATGGCTACACCTTC.

V usage is TRBV11-2 and J usage is TRBJ1-3, with D unclear. The CDR3 has 13 amino acids. The V end was cut by 5 bases, the J end by 2 bases, with 7 bases between. Per the germline V gene, CDR1 is SGHAT and CDR2 is FQNNGV. The CDR3 here is CASSLEPGNTIYF. In nucleotides, the CDR3 is TGTGCCAGCAGCCTCGAGCCTGGAAACACCATATATTTT.

The chain combines TRBV27 with TRBJ2-7; D may correspond to TRBD1 or TRBD2 (5 bases each). CDR3 length: 14 residues. The V gene's germline CDR1 is MNHEY and CDR2 SMNVEV (reference sequence). Trimming cost V 3 bases and J 6 bases, with 15 bases left between them. The CDR3 is CASSLGVQGAEQYF. The CDR3 bases are TGTGCCAGCAGTTTGGGGGTTCAAGGGGCCGAGCAGTACTTC.